This T cell receptor beta chain was identified during a study of blood T cell repertoires in COVID-19 (dated by TCRdb to the early 2020s). Regarding the study in general: Samples covering the acute and convalescent phases of COVID-19 were provided by collaborators in the United States, Italy and Spain. Sample metadata almost always included a de-identified subject ID, COVID-19 status, age in years and sex. The material from the prospective study consisted of cDNA or gDNA derived from T cells, B-cell-depleted T cells, or PBMCs. The repertoires were made available in a free public database intended to serve as a resource for research on the immune response to SARS-CoV-2. Samples came from the ongoing ImmuneRACE study (first 160 participants) plus 1,254 subjects from 6 global collaborators. Subjects who had been exposed to COVID-19, were actively infected with it, or had recovered from it provided the deeply sampled blood TCRbeta repertoires that made up the dataset. Where available, HLA class I and class II types were obtained from metadata supplied by the sample provider rather than from assay-based typing.

General study outcomes and caveats: Clinical and demographic metadata were provided uncurated, with the amount varying by source and participant.

TCRbeta CDR3 regions were amplified from genomic DNA by means of the immunoSEQ Assay, a bias-controlled multiplex PCR. In the authors' own workflow: The number of nucleated cells in each sample was estimated from the amplification of reference gene primers within the assay. Sequence reads were collapsed and filtered to measure the absolute abundance of every unique TCRbeta CDR3 rearrangement. Productive Simpson clonality was computed per sample as the square root of Simpson's diversity index over productive rearrangements. This is the immuneACCESS table as TCRdb keeps it, with only in-frame sequences that have V and J called. A part of the clones is gone; compared with another copy, unresolved V genes explain less than half, and the rest is unexplained. For V, J and clone size, that table is used; D and trimming come from the DNA. In all, the sample holds roughly 150,000 clones, and around 91% of those were seen once. The ten largest clones capture about 15% of the sample.

A distance of 10 bases separates the germline ends of V and J, which lose 7 bases and 7 bases respectively. Sequences MNHEY (CDR1) and SVGAGI (CDR2) are obtained from the germline V gene. The CDR3 runs 11 amino acids, cysteine and phenylalanine included. This entry keeps only the CDR3 DNA: 33 bases, framed from base 1. A word on this clone: This clone's antigen is unknown. No per-base quality is available; no much larger clone lies one base away.

The collaborating institutions used their own protocols to collect whole blood in K2EDTA tubes. Collaborator samples were shipped for TCRbeta analysis as frozen whole blood, isolated PBMCs, or DNA extracted from either sample type. This sequence uses TRBV6-5 and TRBJ1-2; there is no confident call for the D gene. The receptor was isolated from a middle-aged woman with acute or convalescent COVID-19. Specimen: peripheral blood. In nucleotide form, the sequence is TGTGCCAGCACGTCTAGTCGTGGCTACACCTTC. Translated, it reads CASTSSRGYTF.